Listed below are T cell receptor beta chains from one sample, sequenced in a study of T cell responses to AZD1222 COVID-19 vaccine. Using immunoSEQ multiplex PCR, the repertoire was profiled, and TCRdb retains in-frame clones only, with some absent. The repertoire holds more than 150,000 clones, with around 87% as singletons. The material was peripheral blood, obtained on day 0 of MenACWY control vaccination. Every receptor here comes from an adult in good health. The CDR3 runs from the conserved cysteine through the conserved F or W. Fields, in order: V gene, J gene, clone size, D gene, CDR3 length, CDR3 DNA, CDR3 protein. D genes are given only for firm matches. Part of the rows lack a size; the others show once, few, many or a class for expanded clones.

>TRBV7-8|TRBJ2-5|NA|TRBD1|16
TGTGCCAGCAGCTTATGGACAGGGGGCCCCAAAGAGACCCAGTACTTC
CASSLWTGGPKETQYF
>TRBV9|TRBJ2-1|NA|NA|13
TGTGCCAGCAGCGAGCGGCTAGTGAATGAGCAGTTCTTC
CASSERLVNEQFF
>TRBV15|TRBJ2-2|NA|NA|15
TGTGCCACCAGCAGGGGTGCAGGACCAACCGGGGAGCTGTTTTTT
CATSRGAGPTGELFF
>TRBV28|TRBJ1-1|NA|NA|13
TGTGCCAGCAGTTCTCCTCAGAACACTGAAGCTTTCTTT
CASSSPQNTEAFF
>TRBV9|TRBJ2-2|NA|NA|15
TGTGCCAGCAGCGTAGCGGGGGTATCGACCGGGGAGCTGTTTTTT
CASSVAGVSTGELFF
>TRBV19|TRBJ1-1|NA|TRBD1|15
TGTGCCAGTAGTATAACCGGGACAGTGAACACTGAAGCTTTCTTT
CASSITGTVNTEAFF
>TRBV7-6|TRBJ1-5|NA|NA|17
TGTGCCAGCAGCCCTCTAGGGGGAGAGGGGTTCAATCAGCCCCAGCATTTT
CASSPLGGEGFNQPQHF
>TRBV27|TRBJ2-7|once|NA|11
TGTGCCAGCAGTAGCCTATACGAGCAGTACTTC
CASSSLYEQYF
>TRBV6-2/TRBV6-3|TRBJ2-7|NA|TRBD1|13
TGTGCCAGCAGTCCCCAGGGGGTCTACGAGCAGTACTTC
CASSPQGVYEQYF
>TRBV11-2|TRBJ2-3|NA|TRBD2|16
TGTGCCAGCAGCTTAGAGCCCAGCGGGGGGCTAGATACGCAGTATTTT
CASSLEPSGGLDTQYF
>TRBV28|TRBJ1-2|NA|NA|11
TGTGCCAGCTATGGGGGGTATGGCTACACCTTC
CASYGGYGYTF
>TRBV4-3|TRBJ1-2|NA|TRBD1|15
TGCGCCAGCAGCCAAGGACAGGGACTTTTCTATGGCTACACCTTC
CASSQGQGLFYGYTF
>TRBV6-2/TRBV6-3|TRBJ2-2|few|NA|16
TGTGCCAGCAGTCCCCGGGACAACTATTTCACCGGGGAGCTGTTTTTT
CASSPRDNYFTGELFF
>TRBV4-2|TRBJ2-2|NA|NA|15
TGTGCCAGCAGCCAACAGCTTCGGGGGCCCGGGGAGCTGTTTTTT
CASSQQLRGPGELFF
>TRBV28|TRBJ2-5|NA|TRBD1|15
TGTGCCAGCAGTCCCGGTGGACAGGGCCAAGAGACCCAGTACTTC
CASSPGGQGQETQYF
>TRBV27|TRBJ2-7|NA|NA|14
TGTGCCAGCAGTTTTGTTGCAGGTACCTACGAGCAGTACTTC
CASSFVAGTYEQYF
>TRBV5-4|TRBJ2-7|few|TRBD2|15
TGTGCCAGCAGCTTGCAAACTAGCGGGAGAAGCGAGCAGTACTTC
CASSLQTSGRSEQYF
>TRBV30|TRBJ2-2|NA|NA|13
TGTGCCTGGAGTGTTACGGGGACCGGGGAGCTGTTTTTT
CAWSVTGTGELFF
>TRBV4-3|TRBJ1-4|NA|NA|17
TGCGCCAGCAGCCAAGACGAATTCGGGGGAACTAATGAAAAACTGTTTTTT
CASSQDEFGGTNEKLFF
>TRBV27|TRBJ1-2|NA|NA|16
TGTGCCAGCAGTTTATCGCCTTGGGGTCAGGGAGGGGGCTACACCTTC
CASSLSPWGQGGGYTF
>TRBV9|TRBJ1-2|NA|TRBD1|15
TGTGCCAGCAGCGTAACGGACAGGGGTGCCTATGGCTACACCTTC
CASSVTDRGAYGYTF
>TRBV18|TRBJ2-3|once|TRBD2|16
TGTGCCAGCTCACAGACTAGCGGGAGTCTAGCAGATACGCAGTATTTT
CASSQTSGSLADTQYF
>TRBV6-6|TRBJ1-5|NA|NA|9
TGTGCCACCTCCCGCCCCCAGCATTTT
CATSRPQHF
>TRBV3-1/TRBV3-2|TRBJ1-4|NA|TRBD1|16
TGTGCCAGCAGCCAAGGGACAGGGGTTACTAATGAAAAACTGTTTTTT
CASSQGTGVTNEKLFF
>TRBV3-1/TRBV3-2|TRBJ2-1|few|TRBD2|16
TGTGCCAGCAGCCAAGACGCTAGCGGGAGTCGATTGGAGCAGTTCTTC
CASSQDASGSRLEQFF
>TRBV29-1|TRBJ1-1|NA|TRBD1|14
TGCAGCGTTGAAGTTAGACAGGGGAACACTGAAGCTTTCTTT
CSVEVRQGNTEAFF
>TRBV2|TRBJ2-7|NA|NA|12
TGTGCCAGCACCGAACCAGCCTACGAGCAGTACTTC
CASTEPAYEQYF
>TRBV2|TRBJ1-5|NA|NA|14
TGTGCCAGCAGGGCGGACACAATCAATCAGCCCCAGCATTTT
CASRADTINQPQHF
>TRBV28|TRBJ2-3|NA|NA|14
TGTGCCAGCAGTTTGGGGGGCCGCGCAAGTACGCAGTATTTT
CASSLGGRASTQYF
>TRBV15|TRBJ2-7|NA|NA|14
TGTGCCACCAGTCATGGGGAGGGGGCCTACGAGCAGTACTTC
CATSHGEGAYEQYF
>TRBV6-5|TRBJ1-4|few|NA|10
TGTGCCAGCAGCCAGTCCGGACTGTTTTTT
CASSQSGLFF
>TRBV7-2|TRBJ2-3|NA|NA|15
TGTGCCAGCAGCCTCAGTAGCAGTAGCACAGATACGCAGTATTTT
CASSLSSSSTDTQYF
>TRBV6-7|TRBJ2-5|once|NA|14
TGTGCCAGCAGTTCACCGGGACACCCAATGGCCCAGTACTTC
CASSSPGHPMAQYF
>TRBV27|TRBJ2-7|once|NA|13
TGTGCCAGCAGTCGACAGGACTCCTACGAGCAGTACTTC
CASSRQDSYEQYF
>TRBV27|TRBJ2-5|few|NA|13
TGTGCCAGCAGTTATCTTAGGGGTGAGACCCAGTACTTC
CASSYLRGETQYF